A few counts support the clone carrying this TCR beta chain. Antigen: not known. The entry originates in a study of T-cell memory formation after mild COVID-19. Germline V CDR1 and CDR2: SGHTA, FQGNSA. Trimming removed 3 bases from V and 8 bases from J, with 11 bases in between. The CDR3 contains 14 residues. TCRdb fed the 5' RACE reads into MiXCR, producing one record per CDR3 protein. The repertoire holds around 310,000 distinct CDR3 sequences, with about 15% as singletons. Broader study findings: CD4+ clones that contracted lay mainly in CM and EM; CD8+ ones lay in EMRA. Contracting clones from day 15 to 85 showed balanced CD4/CD8; later expanders favored CD4+.

This receptor was taken from a man aged 18 to 30 who had mild COVID-19 (a few samples of this study predate the infection). Cell type and time point are not known. Sequenced material: PBMCs or a T cell subset sorted from them (not recorded which). The chain combines TRBV7-2 with TRBJ1-6, with a possible D match to TRBD1 (6 bases). The CDR3 region has the DNA TGTGCCAGCAGCTTTACAGGGACGCATTCACCCCTCCACTTT. Translation gives CASSFTGTHSPLHF.